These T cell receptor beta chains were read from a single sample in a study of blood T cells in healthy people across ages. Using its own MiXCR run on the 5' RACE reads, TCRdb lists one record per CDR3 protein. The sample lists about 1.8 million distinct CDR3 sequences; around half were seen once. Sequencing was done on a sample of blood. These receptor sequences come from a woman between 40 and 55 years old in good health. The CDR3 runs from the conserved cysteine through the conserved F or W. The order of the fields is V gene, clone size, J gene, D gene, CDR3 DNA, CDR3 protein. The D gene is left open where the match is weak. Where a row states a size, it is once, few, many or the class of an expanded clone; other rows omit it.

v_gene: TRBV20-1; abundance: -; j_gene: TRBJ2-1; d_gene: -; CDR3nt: TGCAGTGCTAGAGATCTGAGGAGGGATGAGCAGTTCTTC; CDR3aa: CSARDLRRDEQFF
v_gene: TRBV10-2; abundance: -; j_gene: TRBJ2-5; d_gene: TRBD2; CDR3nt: TGCGCCAGCATCGGGAAGCGGGGGATTCGAGAGACCCAGTACTTC; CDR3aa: CASIGKRGIRETQYF
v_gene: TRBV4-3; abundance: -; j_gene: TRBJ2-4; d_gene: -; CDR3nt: TGCGCCAGCAGCCAAGATCTGAGGGCGGGGGCCAAAAACATTCAGTACTTC; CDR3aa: CASSQDLRAGAKNIQYF
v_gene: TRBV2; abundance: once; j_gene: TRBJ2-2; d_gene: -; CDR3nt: TGTGCCAGCAGTGAAACCCCGGGACTGCCTAAGGCCGGGGAGCTGTTTTTT; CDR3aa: CASSETPGLPKAGELFF
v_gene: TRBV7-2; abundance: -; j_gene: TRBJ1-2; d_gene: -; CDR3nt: TGTGCCAGCAGCCCCGATCGAGCTTTCGGTGGCTACACCTTC; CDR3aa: CASSPDRAFGGYTF
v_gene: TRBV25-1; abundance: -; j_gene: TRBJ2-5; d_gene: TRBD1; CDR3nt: TGTGCCAGCAGTGAATGGCGGACAGGGCGTAAAGAGACCCAGTACTTC; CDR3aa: CASSEWRTGRKETQYF
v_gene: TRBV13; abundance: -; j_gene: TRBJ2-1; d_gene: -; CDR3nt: TGTGCCAGCAGCTTAGGCAGTGACCCACCGGAGCGGAATGAGCAGTTCTTC; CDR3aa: CASSLGSDPPERNEQFF
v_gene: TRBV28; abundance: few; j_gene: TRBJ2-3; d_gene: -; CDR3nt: TGTGCCAGCAGTTCCCAGGGGGGGGTGACAGATACGCAGTATTTT; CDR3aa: CASSSQGGVTDTQYF
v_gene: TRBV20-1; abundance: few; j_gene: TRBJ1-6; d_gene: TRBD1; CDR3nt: TGCAGTGCTACTACACCGACAGGGGCTTATTCACCCCTCCACTTT; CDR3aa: CSATTPTGAYSPLHF
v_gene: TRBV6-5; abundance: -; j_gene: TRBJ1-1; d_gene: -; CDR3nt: TGTGCCAGCAGTTACTCGATTCCTCAGACAGGCATGAACACTGAAGCTTTCTTT; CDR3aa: CASSYSIPQTGMNTEAFF
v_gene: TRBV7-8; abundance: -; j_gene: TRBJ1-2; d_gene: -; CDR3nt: TGTGCCAGCAGCTTACTCGGGGCAGGGGTCAACTATGGCTACACCTTC; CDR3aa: CASSLLGAGVNYGYTF
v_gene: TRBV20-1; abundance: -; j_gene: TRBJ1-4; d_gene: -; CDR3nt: TGCAGTCTTCGGGGGCCCGCAACTAATGAAAAACTGTTTTTT; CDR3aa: CSLRGPATNEKLFF
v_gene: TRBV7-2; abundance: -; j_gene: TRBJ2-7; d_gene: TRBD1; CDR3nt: TGTGCCAGCAGCTTAATCATGGACAGGAGAGTTGGGGACGAGCAGTACTTC; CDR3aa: CASSLIMDRRVGDEQYF
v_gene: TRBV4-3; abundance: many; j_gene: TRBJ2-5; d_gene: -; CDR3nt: TGCGCCAGCAGCCAAGATCTTGGACACGGTCAGACCCAGTACTTC; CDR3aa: CASSQDLGHGQTQYF
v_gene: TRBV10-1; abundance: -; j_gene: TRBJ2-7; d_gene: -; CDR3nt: TGCGCCAGCGACGGACGGATTTACGAGCAGTACTTC; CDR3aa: CASDGRIYEQYF
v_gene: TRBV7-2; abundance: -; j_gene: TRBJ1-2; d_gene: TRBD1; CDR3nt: TGTGCCAGCAGCTTAGTACCCGAGGGACAGGGTAGAGGTGGCTACACCTTC; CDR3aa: CASSLVPEGQGRGGYTF
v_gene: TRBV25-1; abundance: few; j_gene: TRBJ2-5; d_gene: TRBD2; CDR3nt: TGTGCCAGCGGTACCCCCGGACTAGGAGAGACCCAGTACTTC; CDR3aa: CASGTPGLGETQYF
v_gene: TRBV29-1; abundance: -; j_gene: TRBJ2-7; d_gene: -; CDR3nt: TGCAGCGTTGAAGATGGCGGAAACTACGAGCAGTACTTC; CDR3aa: CSVEDGGNYEQYF
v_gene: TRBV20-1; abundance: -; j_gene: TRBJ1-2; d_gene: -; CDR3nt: TGCAGTGCTAGGAGTCTTGGCTACACCTTC; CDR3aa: CSARSLGYTF
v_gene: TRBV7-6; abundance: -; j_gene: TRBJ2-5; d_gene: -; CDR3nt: TGTGCCAGCAGCTTAGTGTTTGGCAGGGGACCTGGAGAGACCCAGTACTTC; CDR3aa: CASSLVFGRGPGETQYF
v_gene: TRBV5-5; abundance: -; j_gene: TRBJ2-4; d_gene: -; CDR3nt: TGTGCCAGCAGCTTGGGCTCGGATTCGAGCATTCAGTACTTC; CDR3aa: CASSLGSDSSIQYF
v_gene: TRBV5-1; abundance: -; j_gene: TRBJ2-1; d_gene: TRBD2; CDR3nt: TGCGCCAGCCGGGAGGTGAGGATTGATGAGCAGTTCTTC; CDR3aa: CASREVRIDEQFF
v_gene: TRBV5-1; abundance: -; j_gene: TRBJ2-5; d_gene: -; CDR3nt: TGCGCCAGCAGCTCGGACGTGGAGACCCAGTACTTC; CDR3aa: CASSSDVETQYF
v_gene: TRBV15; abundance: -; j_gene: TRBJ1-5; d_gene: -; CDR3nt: TGTGCCACCGGGTATGTGGGTAGCAATCAGCCCCAGCATTTT; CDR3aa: CATGYVGSNQPQHF
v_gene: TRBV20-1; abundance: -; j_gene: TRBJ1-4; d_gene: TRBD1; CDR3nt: TGCAGTGCTAGGGACTCGGACAGGTCGCACCTTAGGGATGAAAAACTGTTTTTT; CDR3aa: CSARDSDRSHLRDEKLFF
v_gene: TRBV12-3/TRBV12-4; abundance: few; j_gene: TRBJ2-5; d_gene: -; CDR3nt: TGTGCCAGCAGTTTGACGCGGGGTATAGAGACCCAGTACTTC; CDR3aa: CASSLTRGIETQYF
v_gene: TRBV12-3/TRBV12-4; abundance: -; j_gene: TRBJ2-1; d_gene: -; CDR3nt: TGTGCCAGCAGTGTGCACCTTAAAGGCTCCTACAATGAGCAGTTCTTC; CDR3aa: CASSVHLKGSYNEQFF
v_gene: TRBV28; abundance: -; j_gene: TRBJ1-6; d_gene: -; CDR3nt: TGTGCCAGCGGGCCGGGTCCTTATTCACCCCTCCACTTT; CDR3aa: CASGPGPYSPLHF
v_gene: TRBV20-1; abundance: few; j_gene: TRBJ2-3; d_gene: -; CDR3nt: TGCAGTGCTGATGCACAGCTTAGCACAGATACGCAGTATTTT; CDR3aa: CSADAQLSTDTQYF
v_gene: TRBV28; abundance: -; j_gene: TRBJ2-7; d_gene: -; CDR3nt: TGTGCCAGCAGGTCCGCAGGGGCTGGGGCTACCTACGAGCAGTACTTC; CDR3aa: CASRSAGAGATYEQYF
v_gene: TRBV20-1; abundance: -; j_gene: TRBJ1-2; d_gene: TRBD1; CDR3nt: TGCAGTGCGGCGGGACAGGGGGCCGGCTACACCTTC; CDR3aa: CSAAGQGAGYTF
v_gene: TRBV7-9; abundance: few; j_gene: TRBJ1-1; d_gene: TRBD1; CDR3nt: TGTGCCAGCAGCACGGACAGGCTGAACACTGAAGCTTTCTTT; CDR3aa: CASSTDRLNTEAFF
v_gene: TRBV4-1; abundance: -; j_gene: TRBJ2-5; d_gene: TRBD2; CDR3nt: TGCGCCAGCAGCCAAGATTTGGTAGCGGGGGGACTGCAAGAGACCCAGTACTTC; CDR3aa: CASSQDLVAGGLQETQYF
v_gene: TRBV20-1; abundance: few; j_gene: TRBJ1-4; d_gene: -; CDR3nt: TGCAGTGCCGGACCCCGGGATGGGAGACTGTTTTTT; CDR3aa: CSAGPRDGRLFF
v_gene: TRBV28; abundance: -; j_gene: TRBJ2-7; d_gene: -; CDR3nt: TGTGCCAGCAGTTTATTAAAGGGGGATTACGAGCAGTACTTC; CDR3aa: CASSLLKGDYEQYF
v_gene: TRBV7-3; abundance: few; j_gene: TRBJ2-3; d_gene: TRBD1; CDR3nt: TGTGCCAGCAGCTCACAGGGGTTTGATGATACGCAGTATTTT; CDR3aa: CASSSQGFDDTQYF
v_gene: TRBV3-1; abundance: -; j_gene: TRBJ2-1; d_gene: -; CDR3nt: TGTGCCAGCAGCCAAGTCTTAGCAGGCAATGAGCAGTTCTTC; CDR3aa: CASSQVLAGNEQFF
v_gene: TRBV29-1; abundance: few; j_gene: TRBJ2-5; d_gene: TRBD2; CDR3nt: TGCAGCGCAATAGCGGGGGGTCACCACCGACACCAAGAGACCCAGTACTTC; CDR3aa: CSAIAGGHHRHQETQYF
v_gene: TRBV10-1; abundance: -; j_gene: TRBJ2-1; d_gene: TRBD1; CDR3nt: TGCGCCAGCAGTGAGGGGAGGACAGGGGGTTACAATGAGCAGTTCTTC; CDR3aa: CASSEGRTGGYNEQFF
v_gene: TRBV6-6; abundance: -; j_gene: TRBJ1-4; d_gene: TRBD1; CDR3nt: TGTGCCAGCAGTTGGGGACAGAGCTTCCCCCAAAAACTGTTTTTT; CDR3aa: CASSWGQSFPQKLFF
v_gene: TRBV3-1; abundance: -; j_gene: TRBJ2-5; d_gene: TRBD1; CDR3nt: TGTGCCAGCAGTCCTCTGACAGGGGGCGCAGTCGGGGAGACCCAGTACTTC; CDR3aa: CASSPLTGGAVGETQYF
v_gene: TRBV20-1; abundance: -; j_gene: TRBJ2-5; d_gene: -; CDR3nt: TGCAGTGCTAGACAAAACCAAGAGACCCAGTACTTC; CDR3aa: CSARQNQETQYF